The source of this T cell receptor beta chain is a study of T cell repertoires in cytomegalovirus infection. Across the whole study: HLA-B-restricted CMV epitopes that are well studied were used alongside recently identified HLA-C-restricted ones. Indicated by public TCR beta signatures were CMV infection and matching HLA type.

Study-wide findings and caveats: HLA-C-restricted TCR beta clonotypes specific for CMV led the ex vivo response.

The CDR3 extends over 15 amino acids. The germline CDR1 and CDR2 sequences are SEHNR and FQNEAQ (reference sequence). V dropped 1 base and J dropped 6 bases, with 13 bases sitting between them. Via MiXCR, TCRdb re-called the reads, giving one row per CDR3 protein. The data show some 920,000 distinct CDR3 sequences, around 30% seen once. The table lists this clonotype with many counts. The antigen remains unidentified. The sequencing used cultured CD8+ T cells from PBMCs, collected from culture after CMV antigen stimulation. This chain uses TRBV7-9 with TRBJ1-5; D is perhaps TRBD1 (5 bases). This sequence was found in a human donor in good health (CMV status not recorded). Some clones in this sample may be carry-over from other donors' samples. The DNA of the CDR3 is TGTGCCAGCAGCTTAGGCCAGGGAGGCCGTCAGCCCCAGCATTTT. Its translation is CASSLGQGGRQPQHF.